The entry below describes one T cell receptor beta chain. Gene names follow the mouse nomenclature. The sequenced fragment ends 1 residue before the CDR3 boundary, so the rest is inferred from the germline J gene. The time point denotes: mouse harvest day 14 after allogeneic transplant. Each mouse received 10^7 T-cell-depleted marrow cells plus 10^6 splenic CD5+ T cells by tail vein. The sample comes from a study of tissue T cells after allogeneic stem cell transplantation. V lost 0 bases to trimming and J lost 0 bases; unmatched junction nucleotides: 2. The CDR3 runs to 16 residues. In germline, CDR1 is SGHLS, CDR2 HYDKME. Here immunoSEQ multiplex PCR was the method, and the copy in TCRdb shows in-frame clones only, minus some. The sample yields thousands of clones, around half seen once.

The sample was gut tissue. The chain uses TRBV12-2 and TRBJ2-2; 8 bases match TRBD2. This clonotype was sampled from a female BALB/c mouse given C57BL/6 T cells with graft-versus-host disease after an allogeneic hematopoietic cell transplant. CDR3 in amino acids: CASSLPGGSNTGQLYF. CDR3 DNA (partial): TGTGCCAGCTCTCTCCCTGGGGGGTCAAACACCGGGCAGCTCTAC. Supplemented by reference TRBV12-2 and TRBJ2-2, the full variable domain reads NSGVVQSPRYIIKGKGERSILKCIPISGHLSVAWYQQTQGQELKFFIQHYDKMERDKGNLPSRFSVQQFDDYHSEMNMSALELEDSAVYFCASSLPGGSNTGQLYFGEGSKLTVL.